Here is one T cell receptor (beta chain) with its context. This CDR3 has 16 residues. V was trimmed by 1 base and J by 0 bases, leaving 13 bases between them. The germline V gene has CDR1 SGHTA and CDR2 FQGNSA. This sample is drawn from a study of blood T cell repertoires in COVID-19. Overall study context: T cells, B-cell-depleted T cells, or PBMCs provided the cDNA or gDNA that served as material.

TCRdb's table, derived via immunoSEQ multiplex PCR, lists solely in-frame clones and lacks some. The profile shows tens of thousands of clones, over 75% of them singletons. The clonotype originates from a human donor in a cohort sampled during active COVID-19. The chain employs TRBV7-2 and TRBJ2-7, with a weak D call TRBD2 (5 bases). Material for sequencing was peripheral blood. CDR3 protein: CASSLGATGSSYEQYF. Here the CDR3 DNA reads TGTGCCAGCAGCTTAGGGGCCACGGGAAGCTCCTACGAGCAGTACTTC.